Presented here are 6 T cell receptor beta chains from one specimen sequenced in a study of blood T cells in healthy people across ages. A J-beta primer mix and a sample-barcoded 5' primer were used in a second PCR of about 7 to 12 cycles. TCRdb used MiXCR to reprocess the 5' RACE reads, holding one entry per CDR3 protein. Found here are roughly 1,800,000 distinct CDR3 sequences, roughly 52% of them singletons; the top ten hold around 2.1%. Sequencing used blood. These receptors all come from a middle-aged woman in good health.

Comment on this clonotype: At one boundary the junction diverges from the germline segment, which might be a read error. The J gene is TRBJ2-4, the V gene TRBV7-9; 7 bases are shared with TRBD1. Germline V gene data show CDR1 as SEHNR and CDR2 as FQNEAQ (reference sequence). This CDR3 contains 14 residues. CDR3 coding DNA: TGTGCCGCCGGACAGGACTTAGCCAAAAACAGTCAGTACTTC. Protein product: CAAGQDLAKNSQYF. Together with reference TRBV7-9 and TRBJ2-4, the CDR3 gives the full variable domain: DTGVSQNPRHKITKRGQNVTFRCDPISEHNRLYWYRQTLGQGPEFLTYFQNEAQLEKSRLLSDRFSAERPKGSFSTLEIQRTEQGDSAMYLCAAGQDLAKNSQYFGAGTRLSVL.

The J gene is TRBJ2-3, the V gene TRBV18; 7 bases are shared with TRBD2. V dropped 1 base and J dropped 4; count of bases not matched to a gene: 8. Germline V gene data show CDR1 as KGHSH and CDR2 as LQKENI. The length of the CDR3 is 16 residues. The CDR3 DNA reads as TGTGCCAGCTCACCACGCCGCACTAGCGCGGCAGATACGCAGTATTTT. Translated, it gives CASSPRRTSAADTQYF.

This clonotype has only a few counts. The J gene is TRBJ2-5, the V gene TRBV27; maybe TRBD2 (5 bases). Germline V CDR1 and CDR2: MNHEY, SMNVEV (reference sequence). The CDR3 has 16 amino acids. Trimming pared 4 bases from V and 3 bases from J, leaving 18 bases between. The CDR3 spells CASSSDLTFPKETQYF. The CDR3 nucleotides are TGTGCCAGCAGTTCGGACTTAACTTTCCCGAAAGAGACCCAGTACTTC.

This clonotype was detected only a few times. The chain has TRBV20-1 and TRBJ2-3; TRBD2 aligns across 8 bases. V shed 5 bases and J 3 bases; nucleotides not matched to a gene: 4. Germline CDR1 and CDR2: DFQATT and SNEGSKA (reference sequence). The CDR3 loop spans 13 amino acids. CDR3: CSAAGGMTDTQYF. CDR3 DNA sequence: TGCAGTGCTGCGGGGGGCATGACAGATACGCAGTATTTT.

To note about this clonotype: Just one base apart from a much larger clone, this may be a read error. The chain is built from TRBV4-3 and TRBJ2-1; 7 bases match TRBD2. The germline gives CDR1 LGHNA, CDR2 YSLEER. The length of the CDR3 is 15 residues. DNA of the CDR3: TGCGCCAGCAGCCCCGGGGGGAGCTCCTACAATGAGCGGTTCTTC. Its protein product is CASSPGGSSYNERFF.

The CDR3 bases are TGCGCCAGCAGCCCGGGACAGCCCACACTTAATGAGCAGTTCTTC. Protein: CASSPGQPTLNEQFF. The chain is built from TRBV5-1 and TRBJ2-1; TRBD1 agrees at 7 bases. There are 15 residues in the CDR3. V shed 4 bases and J 7 bases; nucleotides not matched to a gene: 11. The germline gives CDR1 SGHRS, CDR2 YFSETQ.